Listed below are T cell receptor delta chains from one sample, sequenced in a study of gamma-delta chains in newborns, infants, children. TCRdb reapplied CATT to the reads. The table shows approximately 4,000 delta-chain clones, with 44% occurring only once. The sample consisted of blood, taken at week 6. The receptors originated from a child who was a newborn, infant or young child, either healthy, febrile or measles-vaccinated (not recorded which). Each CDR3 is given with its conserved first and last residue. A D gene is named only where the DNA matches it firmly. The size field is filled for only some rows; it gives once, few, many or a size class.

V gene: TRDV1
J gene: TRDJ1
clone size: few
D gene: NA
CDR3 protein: CALGVSPSRPSRDGDRPYTDKLIF
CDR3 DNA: TGTGCTCTTGGGGTCTCCCCCTCACGGCCTTCCCGGGATGGGGATCGGCCCTACACCGATAAACTCATCTTT

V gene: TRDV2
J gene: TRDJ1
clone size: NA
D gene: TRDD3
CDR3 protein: CACDTVGWGIPNTDKLIF
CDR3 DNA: TGTGCCTGTGACACCGTTGGTTGGGGGATACCTAACACCGATAAACTCATCTTT

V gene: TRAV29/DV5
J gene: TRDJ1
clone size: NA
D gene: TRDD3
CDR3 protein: CAASPFFSGLLGDTPDGLIF
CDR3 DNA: TGTGCAGCAAGTCCTTTTTTCTCGGGGCTGCTGGGGGATACGCCCGATGGACTCATCTTT

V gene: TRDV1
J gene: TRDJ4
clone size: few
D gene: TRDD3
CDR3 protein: CALGELTLLRVVLGDTRSRPLIF
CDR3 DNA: TGTGCTCTTGGGGAACTAACCCTCCTACGAGTCGTACTGGGGGATACGCGGTCCAGACCCCTGATCTTT

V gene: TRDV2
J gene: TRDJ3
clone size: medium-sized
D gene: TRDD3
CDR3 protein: CACVYTGGSSWDTRQMFF
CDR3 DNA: TGTGCCTGTGTATACACTGGGGGATCCTCCTGGGACACCCGACAGATGTTTTTC

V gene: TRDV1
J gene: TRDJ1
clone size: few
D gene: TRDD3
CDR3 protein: CALGEPSFPAELLGDTDKLIF
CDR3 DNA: TGTGCTCTTGGGGAGCCCTCTTTTCCCGCAGAGTTACTGGGGGACACCGATAAACTCATCTTT

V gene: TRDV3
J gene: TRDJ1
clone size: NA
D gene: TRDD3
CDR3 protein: CAFRITYRYTGGYWTDKLIF
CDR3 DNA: TGTGCCTTTAGAATAACCTACCGGTATACTGGGGGATACTGGACCGATAAACTCATCTTT

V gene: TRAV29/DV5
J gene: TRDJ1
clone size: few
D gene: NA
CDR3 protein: CAASAPRNPGSTDKLIF
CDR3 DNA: TGTGCAGCAAGCGCGCCGAGGAACCCCGGTTCGACCGATAAACTCATCTTT

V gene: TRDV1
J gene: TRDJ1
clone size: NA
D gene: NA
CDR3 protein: CALGGLSPGRASLKLIF
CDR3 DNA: TGTGCTCTTGGGGGTCTTTCCCCCGGAAGAGCCTCTCTCAAACTCATCTTT

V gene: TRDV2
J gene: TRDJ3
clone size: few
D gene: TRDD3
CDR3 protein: CACDTWGYGSSWDTRQMFF
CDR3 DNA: TGTGCCTGTGACACCTGGGGATACGGTAGCTCCTGGGACACCCGACAGATGTTTTTC

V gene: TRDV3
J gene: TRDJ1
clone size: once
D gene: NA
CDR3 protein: CALHPSLLREYAHPTDKLIF
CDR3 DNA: TGTGCCTTGCACCCATCTCTCTTGAGGGAATACGCGCATCCCACCGATAAACTCATCTTT

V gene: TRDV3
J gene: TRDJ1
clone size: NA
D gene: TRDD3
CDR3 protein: CAFTHRFSNSLTGGQGYTDKLIF
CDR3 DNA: TGTGCCTTTACCCATCGATTCTCCAATTCCTTAACTGGGGGACAGGGGTACACCGATAAACTCATCTTT

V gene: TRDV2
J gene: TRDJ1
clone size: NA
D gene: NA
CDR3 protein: CACELVSPSDTYIDKLIF
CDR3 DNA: TGTGCCTGTGAACTCGTCTCGCCCTCGGATACCTACATCGATAAACTCATCTTT

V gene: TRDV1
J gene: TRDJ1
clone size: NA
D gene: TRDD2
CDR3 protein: CALGGPGPSSSFPDKLIF
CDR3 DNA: TGTGCTCTTGGGGGACCCGGGCCTTCCTCCTCCTTTCCCGATAAACTCATCTTT

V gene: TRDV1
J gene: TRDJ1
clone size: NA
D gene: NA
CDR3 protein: CALGEAGASPVCKLIF
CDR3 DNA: TGTGCTCTTGGGGAAGCCGGGGCTTCCCCAGTCTGTAAACTCATCTTT

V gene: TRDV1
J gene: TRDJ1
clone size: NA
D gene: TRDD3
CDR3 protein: CALGEGLGGFFPSYTDKLIF
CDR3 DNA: TGTGCTCTTGGGGAAGGGCTTGGGGGATTCTTCCCAAGTTACACCGATAAACTCATCTTT

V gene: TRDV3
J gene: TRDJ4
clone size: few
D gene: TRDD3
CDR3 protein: CAFRGGRRRVDWGYTRNRPLIF
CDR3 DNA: TGTGCCTTTAGAGGCGGGCGGAGACGGGTTGACTGGGGCTATACACGAAACAGACCCCTGATCTTT

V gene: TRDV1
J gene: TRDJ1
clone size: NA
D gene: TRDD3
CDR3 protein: CALGELRGDTSYTDKLIF
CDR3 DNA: TGTGCTCTTGGGGAACTCCGGGGGGATACCTCTTACACCGATAAACTCATCTTT

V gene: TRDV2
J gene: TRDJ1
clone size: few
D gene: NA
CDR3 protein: CACDTLPPRGHPNFVTDKLIF
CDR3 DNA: TGTGCCTGTGACACGCTTCCTCCCAGGGGACACCCCAATTTTGTCACCGATAAACTCATCTTT

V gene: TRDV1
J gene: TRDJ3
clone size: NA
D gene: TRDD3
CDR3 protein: CALGEGILTGGSWDTRQMFF
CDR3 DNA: TGTGCTCTTGGGGAAGGTATCCTTACTGGGGGATCCTGGGACACCCGACAGATGTTTTTC

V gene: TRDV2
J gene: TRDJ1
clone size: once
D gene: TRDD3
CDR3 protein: CACDPVSGGYAGGYTDKLIF
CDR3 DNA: TGTGCCTGTGACCCCGTGTCTGGGGGATACGCGGGGGGGTACACCGATAAACTCATCTTT

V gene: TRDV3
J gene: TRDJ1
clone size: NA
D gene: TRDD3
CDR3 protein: CALNSGAGGYRTDKLIF
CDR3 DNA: TGTGCCCTCAATTCCGGAGCCGGGGGATACCGGACCGATAAACTCATCTTT

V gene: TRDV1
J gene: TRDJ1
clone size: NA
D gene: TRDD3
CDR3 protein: CALGELGLRGGSYTDKLIF
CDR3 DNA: TGTGCTCTTGGGGAACTAGGACTCCGGGGGGGATCGTACACCGATAAACTCATCTTT

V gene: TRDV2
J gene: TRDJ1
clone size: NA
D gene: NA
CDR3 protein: CACDTVLPGGYTDKLIF
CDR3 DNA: TGTGCCTGTGACACCGTCCTACCCGGGGGATACACCGATAAACTCATCTTT

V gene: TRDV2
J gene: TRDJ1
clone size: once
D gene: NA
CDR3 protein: CACDTVGRSKLYTDKLIF
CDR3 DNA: TGTGCCTGTGACACCGTCGGGAGATCAAAATTGTACACCGATAAACTCATCTTT

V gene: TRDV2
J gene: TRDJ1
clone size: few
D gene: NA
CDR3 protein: CACDTDDPTFMGAYKLIF
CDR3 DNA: TGTGCCTGTGACACCGACGACCCAACTTTTATGGGGGCCTATAAACTCATCTTT

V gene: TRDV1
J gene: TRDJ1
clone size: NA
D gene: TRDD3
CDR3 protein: CALGKGPYWLGDRRGYTDKLIF
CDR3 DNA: TGTGCTCTTGGGAAGGGTCCCTACTGGCTGGGGGATAGACGGGGCTACACCGATAAACTCATCTTT

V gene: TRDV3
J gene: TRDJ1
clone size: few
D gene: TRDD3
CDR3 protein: CAFRLGDTDKLIF
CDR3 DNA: TGTGCCTTCCGACTGGGGGACACCGATAAACTCATCTTT

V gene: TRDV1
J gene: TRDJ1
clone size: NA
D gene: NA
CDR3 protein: CALGESSGDSSADKLIF
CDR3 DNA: TGTGCTCTTGGGGAGAGTTCTGGGGACTCCAGCGCCGATAAACTCATCTTT

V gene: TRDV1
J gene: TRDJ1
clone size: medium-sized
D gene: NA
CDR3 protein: CALGLVGNAWLPLWDTDKLIF
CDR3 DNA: TGTGCTCTTGGGTTGGTGGGGAACGCCTGGCTCCCTCTCTGGGACACCGATAAACTCATCTTT

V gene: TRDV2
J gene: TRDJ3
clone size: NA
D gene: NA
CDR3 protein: CACDTGSWTWDTRQMFF
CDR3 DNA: TGTGCCTGTGACACCGGAAGCTGGACCTGGGACACCCGACAGATGTTTTTC

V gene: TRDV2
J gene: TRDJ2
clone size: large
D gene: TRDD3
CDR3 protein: CACDTWGMTAQLFF
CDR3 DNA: TGTGCCTGTGACACCTGGGGGATGACAGCACAACTCTTCTTT

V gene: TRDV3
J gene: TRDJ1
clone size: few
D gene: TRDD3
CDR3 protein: CAFLRSTGVLGDTRDTDKLIF
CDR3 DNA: TGTGCCTTTCTTCGTTCTACGGGGGTACTGGGGGATACAAGGGATACCGATAAACTCATCTTT

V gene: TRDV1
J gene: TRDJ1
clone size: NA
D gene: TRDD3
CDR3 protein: CALGELLPLLGDPSGNTDKLIF
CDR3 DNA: TGTGCTCTTGGGGAACTACTCCCACTACTGGGGGATCCGTCGGGGAACACCGATAAACTCATCTTT

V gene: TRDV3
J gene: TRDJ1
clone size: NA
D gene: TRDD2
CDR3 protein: CALFLPRGMADKLIF
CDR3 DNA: TGTGCCTTGTTCCTTCCTAGAGGGATGGCCGATAAACTCATCTTT

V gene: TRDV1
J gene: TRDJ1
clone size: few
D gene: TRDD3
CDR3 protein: CALGEWPSSHLGDSTPDKLIF
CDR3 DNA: TGTGCTCTTGGGGAATGGCCTTCATCCCATCTGGGGGACTCGACCCCCGATAAACTCATCTTT

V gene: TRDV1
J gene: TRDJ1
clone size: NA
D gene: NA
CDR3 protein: CALGKRGGPTIGHVTDKLIF
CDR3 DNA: TGTGCTCTTGGGAAACGTGGGGGTCCTACCATCGGGCATGTCACCGATAAACTCATCTTT

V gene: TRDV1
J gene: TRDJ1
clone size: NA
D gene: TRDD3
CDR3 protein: CALGESPVLGDTNKLIF
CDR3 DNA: TGTGCTCTTGGGGAATCCCCGGTACTGGGGGATACGAATAAACTCATCTTT

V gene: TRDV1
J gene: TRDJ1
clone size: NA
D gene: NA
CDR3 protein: CALGSPSYWCRTQTSDKLIF
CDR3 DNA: TGTGCTCTTGGGTCCCCCTCGTACTGGTGTCGTACGCAGACCTCCGATAAACTCATCTTT

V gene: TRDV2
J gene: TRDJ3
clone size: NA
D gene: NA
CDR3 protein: CACDTGFGLVSWDTRQMFF
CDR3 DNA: TGTGCCTGTGACACCGGTTTTGGGTTAGTCTCCTGGGACACCCGACAGATGTTTTTC

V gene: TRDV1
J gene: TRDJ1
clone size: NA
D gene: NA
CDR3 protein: CALGEVPTTPRRTDKLIF
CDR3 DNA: TGTGCTCTTGGGGAAGTTCCCACGACTCCGCGACGGACCGATAAACTCATCTTT

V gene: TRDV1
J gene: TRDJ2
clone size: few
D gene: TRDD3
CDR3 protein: CALGDLFRLLGDPPAQLFF
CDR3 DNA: TGTGCTCTTGGGGACCTCTTCCGCTTACTGGGGGATCCCCCAGCTCAACTCTTCTTT

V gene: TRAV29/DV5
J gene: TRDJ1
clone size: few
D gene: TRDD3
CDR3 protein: CAASGRPSPTTGGYPYTDKLIF
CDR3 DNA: TGTGCAGCAAGCGGTAGGCCTTCTCCAACTACTGGGGGATACCCGTACACCGATAAACTCATCTTT

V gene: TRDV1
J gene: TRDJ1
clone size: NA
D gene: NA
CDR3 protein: CALREFPKNKLIF
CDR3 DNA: TGTGCTCTTAGGGAATTTCCTAAGAATAAACTCATCTTT

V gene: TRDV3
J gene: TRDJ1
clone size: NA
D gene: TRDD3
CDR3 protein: CAFRAPTSGLLGELYTDKLIF
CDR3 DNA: TGTGCCTTTAGGGCCCCTACTTCGGGTTTACTGGGGGAGCTGTACACCGATAAACTCATCTTT

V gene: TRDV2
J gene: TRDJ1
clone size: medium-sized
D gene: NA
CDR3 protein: CACDTVGWGFKYTDKLIF
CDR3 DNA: TGTGCCTGTGACACCGTTGGCTGGGGTTTCAAGTACACCGATAAACTCATCTTT

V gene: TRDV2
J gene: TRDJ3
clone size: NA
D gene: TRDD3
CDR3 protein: CACDSTGGSWDTRQMFF
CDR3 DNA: TGTGCCTGTGACAGTACTGGGGGATCCTGGGACACCCGACAGATGTTTTTC

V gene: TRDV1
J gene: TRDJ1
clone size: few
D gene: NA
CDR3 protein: CALGTPRAGGTDKLIF
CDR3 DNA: TGTGCTCTTGGGACCCCAAGGGCCGGCGGCACCGATAAACTCATCTTT

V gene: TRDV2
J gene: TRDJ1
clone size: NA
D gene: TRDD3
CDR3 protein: CACDTGIGWGIPLYTDKLIF
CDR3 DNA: TGTGCCTGTGACACCGGCATAGGCTGGGGGATACCGCTCTACACCGATAAACTCATCTTT